This TCR beta chain was observed in a study of shared clonotypes between healthy human individuals. Sequencing used immunoSEQ multiplex PCR; TCRdb keeps in-frame clones, though not all of them. The data contain some 1 million clones, roughly 80% of them singletons. The CDR3 runs 16 residues. Trimming stripped 3 bases from V and 4 bases from J, with 18 bases between. Germline-derived CDR1 and CDR2 are SGDLS and YYNGEE. This TCR was recovered from a man younger than 35 in good health. The sample consisted of memory CD4+ T cells sorted from blood. Described subset: CD45RA-negative fraction. The genes are TRBV9 and TRBJ2-3; possibly TRBD2 for D (5 bases). For the CDR3, the DNA is TGTGCCAGCAGCGCCCACCAGTCCGGGGTGGCAGATACGCAGTATTTT. It specifies CASSAHQSGVADTQYF. Variable domain in full (rest from reference TRBV9 and TRBJ2-3): DSGVTQTPKHLITATGQRVTLRCSPRSGDLSVYWYQQSLDQGLQFLIQYYNGEERAKGNILERFSAQQFPDLHSELNLSSLELGDSALYFCASSAHQSGVADTQYFGPGTRLTVL.